The T cell receptor beta chain under discussion was sequenced for a study of blood T cell repertoires in COVID-19 (dated by TCRdb to 2018 to 2020). Regarding the research as a whole: Samples from collaborators originated in the United States, Italy and Spain and spanned both the acute and convalescent phases of COVID-19. A de-identified subject ID, COVID-19 status, age in years and sex were almost always included in the sample metadata. The material from the prospective study consisted of cDNA or gDNA derived from T cells, B-cell-depleted T cells, or PBMCs. Where available, HLA class I and class II types were taken from metadata supplied by the sample provider and were not determined by assay-based typing. Samples came from the ongoing ImmuneRACE study (first 160 participants) plus 1,254 subjects from 6 global collaborators. A freely available public database, intended as a resource for researchers studying the immune response to SARS-CoV-2, is where the repertoires were released. Deeply sampled blood TCRbeta repertoires from subjects exposed to, actively infected with, or recovered from COVID-19 were included in the dataset.

A word on this clone: It has no known antigen specificity. It has no much larger one-base neighbor in the sample; base qualities were not kept.

The research as a whole found: How much clinical and demographic metadata was included differed by source and by participant, and the metadata was provided uncurated.

The collaborating institutions used their own protocols to collect whole blood in K2EDTA tubes. For TCRbeta analysis, collaborator samples were shipped as frozen whole blood, as isolated PBMCs, or as DNA extracted from either sample type. The cysteine opens and the phenylalanine closes a CDR3 of 19 amino acids. The read is trimmed to its CDR3 DNA, 57 bases read in frame from base 1. The germline V gene (reference sequence) sets CDR1 to SGHAT and CDR2 to FQDESV. Relative to germline, V is 0 bases shorter and J is 0 bases shorter, with 18 bases between their ends. TCRbeta CDR3 regions were amplified from genomic DNA by means of the immunoSEQ Assay, a bias-controlled multiplex PCR. Regarding the original processing steps: The number of nucleated cells in each sample was estimated from the amplification of reference gene primers within the assay. To quantify the absolute abundance of each unique TCRbeta CDR3 rearrangement, sequence reads were collapsed and filtered. Productive Simpson clonality was computed per sample as the square root of Simpson's diversity index over productive rearrangements. Sourced from immuneACCESS, this table was stored by TCRdb with only in-frame sequences that have V and J called. A share of the clones is absent; for the studies checked, an unresolved V gene accounts for under half, and the remainder has no known explanation. That table furnishes V, J and clone size, whereas the DNA furnished D and trimming. A total of over 100,000 clones appear in this sample, 87% of them only once. Clones ranked in the top ten supply about 15% of the sample.

Sequenced: peripheral blood. This receptor was obtained from a man aged 50 or older with acute or convalescent COVID-19. Recombination joined TRBV11-1 with TRBJ1-3, with no confidently assigned D gene. The DNA is as follows: TGTGCCAGCAGCTTAGCGTCAACCGGACTCATCATCTCTGGAAACACCATATATTTT. This gives the protein CASSLASTGLIISGNTIYF.